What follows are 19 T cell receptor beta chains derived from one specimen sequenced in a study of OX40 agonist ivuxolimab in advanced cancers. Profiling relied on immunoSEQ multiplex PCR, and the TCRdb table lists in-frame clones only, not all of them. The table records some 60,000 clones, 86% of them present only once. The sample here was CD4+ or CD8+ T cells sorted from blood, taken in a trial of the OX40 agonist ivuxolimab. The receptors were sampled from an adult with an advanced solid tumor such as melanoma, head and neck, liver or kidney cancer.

CDR3 in amino acids: CASSPFVTEGGEQYF. The DNA of the CDR3 is TGTGCCAGCTCACCATTCGTAACCGAAGGAGGCGAGCAGTACTTC. This chain joins TRBV18 and TRBJ2-7; weak D call: TRBD2 (5 bases). Deletions cut 2 bases from V and 6 bases from J, with 17 bases between. The V gene's germline CDR1 is KGHSH and CDR2 LQKENI. The CDR3 runs to 15 residues.

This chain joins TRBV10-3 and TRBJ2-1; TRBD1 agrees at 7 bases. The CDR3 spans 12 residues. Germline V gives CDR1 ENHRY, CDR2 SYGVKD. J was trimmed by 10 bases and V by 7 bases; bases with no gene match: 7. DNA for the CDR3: TGTGCCATCAACCGACAGGGAGAGGAGCAGTTCTTC. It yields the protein CAINRQGEEQFF.

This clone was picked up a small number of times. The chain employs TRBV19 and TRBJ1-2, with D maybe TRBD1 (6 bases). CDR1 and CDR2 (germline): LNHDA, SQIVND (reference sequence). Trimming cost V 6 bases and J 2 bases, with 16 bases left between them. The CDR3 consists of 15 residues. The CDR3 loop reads CASSVPGQPNYGYTF. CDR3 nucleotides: TGTGCCAGTAGCGTACCGGGACAACCAAACTATGGCTACACCTTC. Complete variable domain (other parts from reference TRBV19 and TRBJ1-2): DGGITQSPKYLFRKEGQNVTLSCEQNLNHDAMYWYRQDPGQGLRLIYYSQIVNDFQKGDIAEGYSVSREKKESFPLTVTSAQKNPTAFYLCASSVPGQPNYGYTFGSGTRLTVV.

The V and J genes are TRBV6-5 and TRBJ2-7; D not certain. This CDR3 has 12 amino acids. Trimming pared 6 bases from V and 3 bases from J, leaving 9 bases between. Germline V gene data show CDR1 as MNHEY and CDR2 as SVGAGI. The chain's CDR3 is CASSRLGYEQYF. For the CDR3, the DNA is TGTGCCAGCAGCCGTCTGGGCTACGAGCAGTACTTC.

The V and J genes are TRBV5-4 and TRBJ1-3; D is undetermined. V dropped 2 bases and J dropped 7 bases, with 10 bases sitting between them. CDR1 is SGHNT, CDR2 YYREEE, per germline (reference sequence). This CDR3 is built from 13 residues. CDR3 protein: CASSLAGWNTIYF. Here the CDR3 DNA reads TGTGCCAGCAGCTTAGCAGGTTGGAACACCATATATTTT.

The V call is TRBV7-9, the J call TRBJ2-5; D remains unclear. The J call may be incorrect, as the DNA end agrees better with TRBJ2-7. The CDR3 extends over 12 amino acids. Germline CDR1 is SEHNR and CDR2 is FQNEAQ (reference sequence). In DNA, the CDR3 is TGTGCCAGCAGCTTAGGACGTTCCGAGCAGTACTTC. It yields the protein CASSLGRSEQYF.

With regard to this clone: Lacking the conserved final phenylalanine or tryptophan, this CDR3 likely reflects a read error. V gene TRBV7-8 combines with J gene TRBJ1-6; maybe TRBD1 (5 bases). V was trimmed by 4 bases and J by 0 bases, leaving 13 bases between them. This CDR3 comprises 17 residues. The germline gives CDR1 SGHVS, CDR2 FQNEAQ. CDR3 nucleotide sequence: TGTGCCAGCAGCTCCGAACAGGCGAGCTCCTATAATTCACCCCTCCACCTT. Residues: CASSSEQASSYNSPLHL.

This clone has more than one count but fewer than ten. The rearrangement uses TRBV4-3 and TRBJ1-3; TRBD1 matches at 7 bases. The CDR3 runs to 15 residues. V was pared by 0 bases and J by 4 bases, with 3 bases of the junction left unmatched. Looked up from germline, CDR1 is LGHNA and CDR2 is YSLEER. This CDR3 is CASSQEGTVGNTIYF. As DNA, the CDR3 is TGCGCCAGCAGCCAAGAAGGGACAGTGGGAAACACCATATATTTT.

CDR3 residues: CASSLRTPNEQFF. The CDR3 DNA follows: TGTGCCAGCAGCTTAAGGACTCCCAATGAGCAGTTCTTC. V and J are TRBV7-3 and TRBJ2-1; maybe TRBD2 (5 bases). The CDR3 contains 13 residues. The germline CDR1 and CDR2 sequences are SGHTA and FQGTGA. V dropped 1 base and J dropped 6 bases, with 7 bases sitting between them.

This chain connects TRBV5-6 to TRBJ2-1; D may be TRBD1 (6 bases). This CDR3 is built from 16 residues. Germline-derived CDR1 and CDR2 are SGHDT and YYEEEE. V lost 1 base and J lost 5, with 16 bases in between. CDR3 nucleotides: TGTGCCAGCAGCTTGCATATCGGGACACTCGACAATGAGCAGTTCTTC. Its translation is CASSLHIGTLDNEQFF.

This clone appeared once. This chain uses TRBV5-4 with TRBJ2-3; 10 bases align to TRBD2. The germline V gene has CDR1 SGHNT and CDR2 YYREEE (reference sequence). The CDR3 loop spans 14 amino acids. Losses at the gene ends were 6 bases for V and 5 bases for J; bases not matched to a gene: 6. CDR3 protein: CASTTSGVRDTQYF. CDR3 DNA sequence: TGTGCCAGCACCACTAGCGGGGTCCGAGATACGCAGTATTTT.

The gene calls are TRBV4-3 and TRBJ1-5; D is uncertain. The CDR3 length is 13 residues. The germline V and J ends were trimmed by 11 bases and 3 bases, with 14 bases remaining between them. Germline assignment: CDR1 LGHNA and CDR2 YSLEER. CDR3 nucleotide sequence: TGCGCCCCCCTAGGGAAGGTCAATCAGCCCCAGCATTTT. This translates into CAPLGKVNQPQHF.

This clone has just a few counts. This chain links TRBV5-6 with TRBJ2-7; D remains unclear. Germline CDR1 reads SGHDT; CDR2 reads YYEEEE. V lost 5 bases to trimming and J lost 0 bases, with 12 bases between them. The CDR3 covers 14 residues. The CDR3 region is CASRPGGYSYEQYF. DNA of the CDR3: TGTGCCAGCAGGCCCGGTGGATACTCCTACGAGCAGTACTTC.

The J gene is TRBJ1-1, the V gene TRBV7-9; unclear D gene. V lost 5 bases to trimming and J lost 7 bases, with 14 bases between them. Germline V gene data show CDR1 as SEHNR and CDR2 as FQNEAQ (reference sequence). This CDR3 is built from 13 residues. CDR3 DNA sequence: TGTGCCAGCAGCCCATTCCAGGCGGTTGAAGCTTTCTTT. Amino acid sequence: CASSPFQAVEAFF. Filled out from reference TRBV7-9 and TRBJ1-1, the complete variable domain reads DTGVSQNPRHKITKRGQNVTFRCDPISEHNRLYWYRQTLGQGPEFLTYFQNEAQLEKSRLLSDRFSAERPKGSFSTLEIQRTEQGDSAMYLCASSPFQAVEAFFGQGTRLTVV.

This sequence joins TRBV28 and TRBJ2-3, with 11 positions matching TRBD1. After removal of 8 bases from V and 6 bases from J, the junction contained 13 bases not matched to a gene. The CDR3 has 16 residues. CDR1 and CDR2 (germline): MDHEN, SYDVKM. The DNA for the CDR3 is TGTGCCAGCGCCCAGAGCGGACAGGGGGCACGGGATACGCAGTATTTT. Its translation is CASAQSGQGARDTQYF.

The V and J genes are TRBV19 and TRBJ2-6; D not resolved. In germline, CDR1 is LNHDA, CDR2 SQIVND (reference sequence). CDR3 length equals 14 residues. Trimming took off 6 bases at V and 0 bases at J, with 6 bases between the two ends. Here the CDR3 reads CASRASSGANVLTF. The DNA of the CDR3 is TGTGCCAGTAGAGCCAGCTCTGGGGCCAACGTCCTGACTTTC.

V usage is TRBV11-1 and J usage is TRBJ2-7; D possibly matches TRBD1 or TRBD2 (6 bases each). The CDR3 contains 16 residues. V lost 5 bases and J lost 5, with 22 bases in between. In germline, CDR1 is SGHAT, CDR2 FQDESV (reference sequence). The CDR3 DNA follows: TGTGCCAGCAGCCGGGGTCCTCAAAAGGGGGGCAACGAGCAGTACTTC. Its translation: CASSRGPQKGGNEQYF.

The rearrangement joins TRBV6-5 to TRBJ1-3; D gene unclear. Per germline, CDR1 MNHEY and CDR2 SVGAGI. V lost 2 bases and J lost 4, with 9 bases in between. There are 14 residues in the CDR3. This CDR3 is CASSYGGRGNTIYF. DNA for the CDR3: TGTGCCAGCAGTTACGGTGGAAGGGGAAACACCATATATTTT.

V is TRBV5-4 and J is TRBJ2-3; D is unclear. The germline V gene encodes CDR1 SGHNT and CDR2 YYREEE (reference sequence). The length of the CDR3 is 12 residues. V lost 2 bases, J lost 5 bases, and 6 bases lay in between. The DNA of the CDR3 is TGTGCCAGCAGCTTAGGTGAAGATACGCAGTATTTT. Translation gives CASSLGEDTQYF.